The rows below give T cell receptor beta chains drawn from one sample of a study of T cell repertoires in cytomegalovirus infection. MiXCR, applied by TCRdb to the reads, yields one record per CDR3 protein. The data contain about 260,000 distinct CDR3 sequences, roughly an eighth of them singletons. Sequenced input: PBMCs. The receptors were sampled from a human donor in good health (CMV status not recorded). Some clones in this sample may be carry-over from other donors' samples. The conserved cysteine and the conserved F or W are not part of the CDR3 here.

J gene | V gene | CDR3 protein
TRBJ2-7 | TRBV7-9 | ASSPAVSSYEQY
TRBJ2-5 | TRBV20-1 | SAGLGGRETQY
TRBJ2-1 | TRBV6-1 | ASSYGGRSYNEQF
TRBJ1-4 | TRBV6-6 | ASSTRHRGAEKLF
TRBJ1-6 | TRBV7-9 | ASSQDGISTPLH
TRBJ2-3 | TRBV20-1 | SATADGDPRVDTQY
TRBJ1-3 | TRBV19 | ASSGTPGNTIY
TRBJ2-1 | TRBV7-3 | ASSLTGGRHEQF
TRBJ2-2 | TRBV7-2 | ASSLSAVTGELF
TRBJ1-1 | TRBV2 | ASSGGTEAF
TRBJ2-7 | TRBV6-1 | ASRPDRERGYEQY
TRBJ1-1 | TRBV3-1 | ASSQHSGVAF
TRBJ2-3 | TRBV5-6 | ASSRDRDTQY
TRBJ1-5 | TRBV19 | ASSPLWGSNQPQH
TRBJ1-1 | TRBV7-9 | ASSFSTEAF
TRBJ2-3 | TRBV28 | ASSLGGADIVTDTQY
TRBJ2-1 | TRBV7-8 | ASRVEWGQVF
TRBJ2-2 | TRBV11-2 | ASSQLTGNTGELF
TRBJ2-1 | TRBV7-2 | ASSSGRPYNEQF
TRBJ2-5 | TRBV2 | ASSEARAGGQETQY
TRBJ1-6 | TRBV25-1 | ASSESGRENSPLH
TRBJ1-1 | TRBV2 | ASSGLGANTEAF